This T cell receptor beta chain was captured by sequencing in a study of blood T cell repertoires in COVID-19. Authors' methods: Estimates of nucleated cell counts were drawn from the amplification of reference gene primers. Some clones are missing from TCRdb's copy, which holds only in-frame ones; the method was immunoSEQ multiplex PCR. V, J and clone size reflect that table, while D and trimming were determined from the DNA. The sample gives 140,000 to 150,000 clones, 84% of which show up once; 35% to 50% is in the top ten. Germline V gene lookup returns CDR1 SGDLS and CDR2 YYNGEE. The CDR3 length is 14 residues. V was clipped by 0 bases and J by 6 bases, with 11 bases between them.

The source material was peripheral blood. The source is a human donor in a cohort sampled during active COVID-19. V is TRBV9 and J is TRBJ2-3, with no clear D. CDR3 loop: CASSVGRSEDTQYF. Written as DNA, the CDR3 is TGTGCCAGCAGCGTAGGCCGGAGCGAGGATACGCAGTATTTT.